This passage covers 26 T cell receptor beta chains from one sample sequenced in a study of shared clonotypes between healthy human individuals. CD8 cells regarded as naive lacked CD45RO, were positively chosen for CCR7, and omitted terminally differentiated effector memory CD45RA+ cells. Here immunoSEQ multiplex PCR was the method, and the copy in TCRdb shows in-frame clones only, minus some. This repertoire shows fewer than 700,000 clones, approximately 95% found once; its top ten account for 0.11%. The sequenced material came from naive CD8+ T cells sorted from blood. The receptors were sampled from a woman in her 30s in good health.

This clone was seen a single time. The rearrangement links TRBV7-9 to TRBJ2-5; tentatively, D is TRBD2 (5 bases). V was shortened by 5 bases and J by 4 bases, with 14 bases between the two germline ends. From germline, CDR1 is SEHNR and CDR2 FQNEAQ (reference sequence). CDR3 length equals 14 residues. The CDR3 protein is CASSTLARAETQYF. Here the CDR3 DNA reads TGTGCCAGCAGCACCCTCGCGCGGGCAGAGACCCAGTACTTC.

In its sample, this clone was seen once. The chain joins TRBV27 to TRBJ2-7; D may correspond to TRBD1 or TRBD2 (5 bases each). Germline CDR1 is MNHEY and CDR2 is SMNVEV (reference sequence). Trimming cost V 5 bases and J 3 bases, with 20 bases left between them. The CDR3 is made up of 16 amino acids. This CDR3 is CASSRPARDGNYEQYF. For the CDR3, the DNA is TGTGCCAGCAGTAGGCCAGCGAGGGACGGCAACTACGAGCAGTACTTC.

The V gene is TRBV27, the J gene TRBJ1-1; D ambiguous. V was clipped by 11 bases and J by 10 bases, with 17 bases between them. The CDR3 sequence is 11 residues long. CDR1 is MNHEY, CDR2 SMNVEV, per germline (reference sequence). CDR3 amino acids: CAVESGKVAFF. The CDR3 coding sequence is TGTGCCGTAGAAAGCGGGAAGGTAGCTTTCTTT.

J is TRBJ1-1 and V is TRBV6-1, with D hard to call. Deletions cut 3 bases from V and 2 bases from J, with 13 bases between. The CDR3 is 15 residues long. The V gene's germline CDR1 is MNHNS and CDR2 SASEGT. The CDR3 DNA sequence: TGTGCCAGCAGTGATTTCGCATCAGGCAACACTGAAGCTTTCTTT. This sequence encodes CASSDFASGNTEAFF.

This chain links TRBV6-1 with TRBJ2-7; D gene ambiguous. This CDR3 is 14 amino acids long. Trimming took 7 bases from V and 3 from J, leaving 16 bases between them. In germline, CDR1 is MNHNS, CDR2 SASEGT. In nucleotides, the CDR3 is TGTGCCAGCAATCAACCAGCCCCTGACTACGAGCAGTACTTC. Its translation is CASNQPAPDYEQYF.

This clone appeared a single time. The chain recombines TRBV6-1 with TRBJ1-5; D is possibly TRBD1 (5 bases). The germline V gene encodes CDR1 MNHNS and CDR2 SASEGT. The CDR3 consists of 15 residues. V shed 6 bases and J shed 4 bases, with 16 bases lying between them. In nucleotides, the CDR3 is TGTGCCAGCAGAGAGATTTGGACAAGGAATCAGCCCCAGCATTTT. It is translated as CASREIWTRNQPQHF.

The genes are TRBV13 and TRBJ2-2; D remains ambiguous. Germline V gene data show CDR1 as PRHDT and CDR2 as FYEKMQ (reference sequence). There are 8 residues in the CDR3. V lost 9 bases to trimming and J lost 8 bases, with 1 base between them. CDR3 nucleotide sequence: TGTGCCAGTGGGGAGCTGTTTTTT. It specifies CASGELFF.

This chain links TRBV9 with TRBJ2-2; TRBD1 matches at 8 bases. V lost 4 bases to trimming and J lost 2 bases; unmatched junction nucleotides: 10. Germline CDR1 reads SGDLS; CDR2 reads YYNGEE. CDR3 length: 17 residues. CDR3 residues: CASSHQVTGANTGELFF. Here the CDR3 DNA reads TGTGCCAGCAGCCACCAAGTGACAGGGGCCAACACCGGGGAGCTGTTTTTT.

The chain uses TRBV27 and TRBJ1-3; D possibly corresponds to TRBD1 (6 bases). V shed 6 bases and J shed 3 bases, with 12 bases lying between them. The germline CDR1 and CDR2 sequences are MNHEY and SMNVEV (reference sequence). CDR3 size: 14 residues. Written as DNA, the CDR3 is TGTGCCAGCAGGGTGGGGGCGGATGGAAACACCATATATTTT. This codes for CASRVGADGNTIYF.

This chain connects TRBV7-8 to TRBJ2-1; D possibly corresponds to TRBD1 (6 bases). Germline CDR1 and CDR2: SGHVS and FQNEAQ. This CDR3 contains 15 residues. Trimming stripped 0 bases from V and 0 bases from J, with 6 bases between. The CDR3 nucleotides read TGTGCCAGCAGCTTAGCGGACAGCTCCTACAATGAGCAGTTCTTC. This sequence encodes CASSLADSSYNEQFF.

The chain combines TRBV7-9 with TRBJ2-1; D is unresolved. Germline V gene lookup returns CDR1 SEHNR and CDR2 FQNEAQ (reference sequence). V lost 5 bases and J 1 base, leaving 15 bases between the germline ends. The CDR3 length is 16 residues. The CDR3 DNA is TGTGCCAGCAGCCCCTTTCGGAGTAGGTCCTACAATGAGCAGTTCTTC. Residues: CASSPFRSRSYNEQFF.

This rearrangement joins TRBV15 to TRBJ2-1; D gene unclear. This CDR3 has 13 residues. Between the trimmed V and J ends, which lost 0 bases and 9 bases, there was a span of 9 bases. Per germline, CDR1 LNHNV and CDR2 YYDKDF (reference sequence). The CDR3 spells CATSRDFPGEQFF. The CDR3 DNA reads as TGTGCCACCAGCAGAGATTTCCCTGGTGAGCAGTTCTTC. Based on the CDR3 plus reference TRBV15 and TRBJ2-1, the full variable domain is DAMVIQNPRYQVTQFGKPVTLSCSQTLNHNVMYWYQQKSSQAPKLLFHYYDKDFNNEADTPDNFQSRRPNTSFCFLDIRSPGLGDTAMYLCATSRDFPGEQFFGPGTRLTVL.

This chain links TRBV2 with TRBJ2-1; 11 bases fit TRBD2. The V and J ends lost 1 base and 9 bases, in that order; junction bases with no gene match: 8. CDR3 length: 16 residues. Germline V lookup: CDR1 SNHLY, CDR2 FYNNEI. CDR3 loop: CASSEGLAGGRVEQFF. CDR3 sequence (DNA): TGTGCCAGCAGTGAAGGGCTAGCGGGAGGAAGGGTTGAGCAGTTCTTC.

V gene TRBV25-1 combines with J gene TRBJ1-1; D may be TRBD1 (5 bases). The ends were cut back, 3 bases at V and 11 bases at J, with 13 bases in the middle. The CDR3 sequence is 12 residues long. Germline V lookup: CDR1 MGHDK, CDR2 SYGVNS. The DNA for the CDR3 is TGTGCCAGCAGTGATAATCGGGGGGACGCTTTCTTT. Residues: CASSDNRGDAFF.

This clone was observed once. The chain has TRBV2 and TRBJ2-7, with 8 bases aligning to TRBD1. The CDR3 runs 17 residues. J gave up 3 bases and V 7 bases, and 17 bases lay outside the gene matches. Germline CDR1 is SNHLY and CDR2 is FYNNEI. Here the CDR3 reads CASTPLWIKDRGYEQYF. The CDR3 DNA is TGTGCCAGCACCCCATTATGGATAAAAGACAGGGGCTACGAGCAGTACTTC.

This chain links TRBV5-1 with TRBJ2-2, with no clear D. The CDR3 runs to 12 residues. Looked up from germline, CDR1 is SGHRS and CDR2 is YFSETQ. The germline V and J ends were trimmed by 5 bases and 6 bases, with 8 bases remaining between them. CDR3 DNA sequence: TGCGCCAGCAGATCCATGGCCGGGGAGCTGTTTTTT. Translation: CASRSMAGELFF.

The gene calls are TRBV5-1 and TRBJ2-7; D remains ambiguous. V lost 2 bases and J lost 0, with 15 bases in between. The V gene's germline CDR1 is SGHRS and CDR2 YFSETQ. The CDR3 is 16 residues long. CDR3 coding DNA: TGCGCCAGCAGCTTTAGGGTCCGAGGCACCTCCTACGAGCAGTACTTC. Amino acid sequence: CASSFRVRGTSYEQYF.

The J gene is TRBJ2-7, the V gene TRBV11-2, with 8 bases lining up with TRBD2. CDR3 size: 16 residues. Looked up from germline, CDR1 is SGHAT and CDR2 is FQNNGV. Trimming at V came to 4 bases and at J to 0 bases, leaving 8 bases not matched to a gene. CDR3 residues: CASSYTGLAASYEQYF. The CDR3 nucleotides are TGTGCCAGCAGCTACACAGGACTAGCCGCCTCCTACGAGCAGTACTTC.

The V gene is TRBV19, the J gene TRBJ2-7; 11 bases line up with TRBD1. V dropped 8 bases and J dropped 2; count of bases not matched to a gene: 5. Germline CDR1 and CDR2: LNHDA and SQIVND (reference sequence). The CDR3 covers 14 residues. CDR3 DNA: TGTGCCAGTGCCCCGGACAGGGGGCCCTACGAGCAGTACTTC. Translating it yields CASAPDRGPYEQYF.

This clone appeared once. V usage is TRBV15 and J usage is TRBJ1-1, with D unclear. Germline CDR1 is LNHNV and CDR2 is YYDKDF (reference sequence). V was clipped by 0 bases and J by 9 bases, with 14 bases between them. This CDR3 spans 14 amino acids. CDR3 sequence: CATSRDRSDGKAFF. CDR3 DNA: TGTGCCACCAGCAGAGATCGTTCGGACGGAAAAGCTTTCTTT.

V and J are TRBV13 and TRBJ1-3, with D uncertain. The CDR3 runs to 16 residues. V shed 5 bases and J shed 0 bases, with 14 bases lying between them. CDR1 PRHDT and CDR2 FYEKMQ come from the germline V gene (reference sequence). The CDR3 loop reads CASSMRDINSGNTIYF. Written as DNA, the CDR3 is TGTGCCAGCAGCATGAGAGACATCAACTCTGGAAACACCATATATTTT. The full variable domain, in which reference TRBV13 and TRBJ1-3 provide the parts outside the CDR3, is AAGVIQSPRHLIKEKRETATLKCYPIPRHDTVYWYQQGPGQDPQFLISFYEKMQSDKGSIPDRFSAQQFSDYHSELNMSSLELGDSALYFCASSMRDINSGNTIYFGEGSWLTVV.

This rearrangement joins TRBV9 to TRBJ2-5, with D possibly called TRBD1 or TRBD2 (5 bases each). This CDR3 is built from 15 residues. V lost 0 bases and J lost 0, with 9 bases in between. The germline gives CDR1 SGDLS, CDR2 YYNGEE. This chain's CDR3 is CASSVDGAHQETQYF. The DNA of the CDR3 is TGTGCCAGCAGCGTAGACGGGGCCCACCAAGAGACCCAGTACTTC.

The V gene is TRBV21-1, the J gene TRBJ1-3. TRBV21-1 is given as a pseudogene. The CDR3 has 16 residues. CDR3: CASSKTRTVSGNTIYF. The CDR3 DNA is TGTGCCAGCAGCAAAACGAGGACCGTCTCTGGAAACACCATATATTTT.

A word on this clone: The same CDR3 is also encoded by other DNA sequences in this sample. The chain carries TRBV27 and TRBJ2-7, with a weak D call TRBD1 (6 bases). The CDR3 is 13 amino acids. The germline V and J ends were trimmed by 6 bases and 1 base, with 10 bases remaining between them. The V gene's germline CDR1 is MNHEY and CDR2 SMNVEV (reference sequence). For the CDR3, the DNA is TGTGCCAGCAGCGACAGGTCATCCTACGAGCAGTACTTC. Translated, it gives CASSDRSSYEQYF.

This clone appeared a single time. The gene calls are TRBV30 and TRBJ2-7, with 12 nucleotides matching TRBD2. Germline CDR1 and CDR2: GTSNPN and SVGIG (reference sequence). The CDR3 totals 16 residues. V gave up 0 bases and J gave up 0 bases; unmatched junction bases: 3. In DNA, the CDR3 is TGTGCCTGGAGTGTAAGGACTAGCGGGGCCTCCTACGAGCAGTACTTC. Translating it yields CAWSVRTSGASYEQYF.

The chain recombines TRBV4-1 with TRBJ2-1, with 8 bases aligning to TRBD2. The trim removed 3 bases at V and 4 bases at J, leaving 2 bases unmatched. The CDR3 loop spans 14 amino acids. In germline, CDR1 is MGHRA, CDR2 YSYEKL. CDR3 region: CASSHRLAYNEQFF. DNA for the CDR3: TGCGCCAGCAGCCATCGACTAGCGTACAATGAGCAGTTCTTC.